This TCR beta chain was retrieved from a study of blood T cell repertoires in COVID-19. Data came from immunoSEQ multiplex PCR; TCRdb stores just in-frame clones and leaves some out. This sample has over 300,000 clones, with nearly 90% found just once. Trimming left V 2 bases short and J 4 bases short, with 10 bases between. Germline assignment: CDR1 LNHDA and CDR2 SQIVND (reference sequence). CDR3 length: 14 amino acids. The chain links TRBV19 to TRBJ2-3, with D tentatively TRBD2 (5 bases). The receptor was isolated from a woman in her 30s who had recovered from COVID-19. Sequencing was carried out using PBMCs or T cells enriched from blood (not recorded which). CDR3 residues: CASSINPSPDTQYF. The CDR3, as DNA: TGTGCCAGTAGTATAAACCCTAGCCCAGATACGCAGTATTTT.